This T cell receptor beta chain was sequenced for a study of beta chain features in type 1 diabetes. Broader study findings: Significant though moderate, a shortening of TCRB CDR3s appeared in all four CD4+ subsets of Type 1 diabetes patients.

Per germline, CDR1 MDHEN and CDR2 SYDVKM. The CDR3 runs to 12 residues. Trimming removed 10 bases at V and 4 bases at J, with 13 bases between. Points on this clone: The antigen remains unidentified.

Expressed TCRB transcripts were sequenced because the isolated RNA had all been reverse transcribed beforehand. Generated by immunoSEQ multiplex PCR, the TCRdb table keeps only in-frame clones and is missing some. Here the sample spans about 160,000 clones, 7.5% to 9.5% being singletons. The receptor comes from a woman younger than 35 with type 1 diabetes. Sequenced sample: central memory CD4+ T cells from blood. The gene calls are TRBV28 and TRBJ1-2, with a possible D match to TRBD1 (5 bases). CDR3 DNA: TGTGCCACCTACCGACAGATCTATGGCTACACCTTC. Encoded protein: CATYRQIYGYTF.